This entry lists 2 T cell receptor beta chains sequenced from one sample in a study of blood T cells in healthy people across ages. A second PCR, run for about 6 to 12 cycles, used a sample-barcoded 5' primer plus a J-beta primer mix. TCRdb re-called the 5' RACE reads through MiXCR, storing one row per CDR3 protein. The repertoire has about 900,000 distinct CDR3 sequences, around two thirds of them found once; the top ten carry about a quarter. Input material: blood. These receptor sequences come from a man aged 25 to 45 in good health.

The chain employs TRBV4-2 and TRBJ1-5, with a possible D match to TRBD1 (6 bases). The CDR3 covers 17 residues. Trimming pared 1 base from V and 3 bases from J, leaving 16 bases between. Germline CDR1 LGHNA, CDR2 YNFKEQ. CDR3 residues: CASSQVGGPPNNQPQHF. CDR3 coding DNA: TGTGCCAGCAGCCAAGTCGGGGGGCCCCCTAACAATCAGCCCCAGCATTTT.

This clonotype was seen only a few times. The chain has TRBV6-2 or TRBV6-3 and TRBJ2-3; D may be TRBD1 (6 bases). From germline, CDR1 is MNHEY and CDR2 SVGEGT. The CDR3 is 15 amino acids. V lost 6 bases, J lost 0 bases, and 13 bases lay in between. CDR3 residues: CASRDSLTSTDTQYF. Written as DNA, the CDR3 is TGTGCCAGCAGGGACAGTCTTACTAGCACAGATACGCAGTATTTT.